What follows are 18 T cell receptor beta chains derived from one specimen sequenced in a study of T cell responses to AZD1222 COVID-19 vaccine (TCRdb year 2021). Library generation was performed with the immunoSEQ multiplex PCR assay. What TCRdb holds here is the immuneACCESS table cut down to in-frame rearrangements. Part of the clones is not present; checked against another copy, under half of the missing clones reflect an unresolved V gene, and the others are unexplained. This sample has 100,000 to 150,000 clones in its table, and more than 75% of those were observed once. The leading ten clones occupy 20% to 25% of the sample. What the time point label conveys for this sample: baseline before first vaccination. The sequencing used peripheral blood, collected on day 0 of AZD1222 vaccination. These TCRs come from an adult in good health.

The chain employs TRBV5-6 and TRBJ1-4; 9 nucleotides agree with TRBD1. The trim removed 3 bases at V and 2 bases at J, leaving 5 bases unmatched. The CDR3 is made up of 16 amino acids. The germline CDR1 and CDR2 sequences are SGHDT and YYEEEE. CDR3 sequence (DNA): TGTGCCAGCAGCTCGACAGGGGGTCGGACTAATGAAAAACTGTTTTTT. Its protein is CASSSTGGRTNEKLFF.

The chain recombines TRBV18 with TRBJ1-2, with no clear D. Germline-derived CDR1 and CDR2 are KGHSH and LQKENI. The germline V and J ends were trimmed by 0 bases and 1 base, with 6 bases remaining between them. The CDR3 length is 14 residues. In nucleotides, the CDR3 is TGTGCCAGCTCACCACCGTTAGTTAACTATGGCTACACCTTC. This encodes CASSPPLVNYGYTF. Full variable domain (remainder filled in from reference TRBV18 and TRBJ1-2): NAGVMQNPRHLVRRRGQEARLRCSPMKGHSHVYWYRQLPEEGLKFMVYLQKENIIDESGMPKERFSAEFPKEGPSILRIQQVVRGDSAAYFCASSPPLVNYGYTFGSGTRLTVV.

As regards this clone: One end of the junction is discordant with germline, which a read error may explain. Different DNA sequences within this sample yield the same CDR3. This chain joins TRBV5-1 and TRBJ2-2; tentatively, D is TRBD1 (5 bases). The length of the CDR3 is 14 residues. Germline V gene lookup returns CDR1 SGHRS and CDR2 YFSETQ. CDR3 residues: CASSLAMDTGELFF. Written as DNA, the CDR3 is TGCGCCAGCAGCTTGGCCATGGACACTGGGGAGCTGTTTTTT.

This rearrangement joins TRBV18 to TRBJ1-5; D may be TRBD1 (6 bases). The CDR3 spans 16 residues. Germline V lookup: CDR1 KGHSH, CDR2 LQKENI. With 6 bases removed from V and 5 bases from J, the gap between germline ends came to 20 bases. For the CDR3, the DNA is TGTGCCAGCTCGCCCGCTGATAGAGGGGGGGATCAGCCCCAGCATTTT. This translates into CASSPADRGGDQPQHF. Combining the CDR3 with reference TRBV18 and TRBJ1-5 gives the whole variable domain NAGVMQNPRHLVRRRGQEARLRCSPMKGHSHVYWYRQLPEEGLKFMVYLQKENIIDESGMPKERFSAEFPKEGPSILRIQQVVRGDSAAYFCASSPADRGGDQPQHFGDGTRLSIL.

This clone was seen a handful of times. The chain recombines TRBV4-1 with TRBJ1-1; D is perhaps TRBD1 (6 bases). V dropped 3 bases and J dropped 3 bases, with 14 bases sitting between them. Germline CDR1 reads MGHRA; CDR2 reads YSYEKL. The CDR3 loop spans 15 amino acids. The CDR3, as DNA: TGCGCCAGCAGCCACTCCCAGGGGATGGACACTGAAGCTTTCTTT. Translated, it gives CASSHSQGMDTEAFF.

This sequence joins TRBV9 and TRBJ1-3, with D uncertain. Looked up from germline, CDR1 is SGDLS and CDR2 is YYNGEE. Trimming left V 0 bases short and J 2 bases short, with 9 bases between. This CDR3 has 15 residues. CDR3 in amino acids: CASSVVEGPGNTIYF. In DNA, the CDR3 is TGTGCCAGCAGCGTAGTAGAGGGTCCTGGAAACACCATATATTTT.

CDR3 DNA sequence: TGTGCCAGCAGCTTTAGGGGGTTCACCGGGGAGCTGTTTTTT. This codes for CASSFRGFTGELFF. V gene TRBV5-4 combines with J gene TRBJ2-2, with a weak D call TRBD1 (6 bases). The germline V gene has CDR1 SGHNT and CDR2 YYREEE (reference sequence). The germline V and J ends were trimmed by 2 bases and 4 bases, with 9 bases remaining between them. This CDR3 is built from 14 residues.

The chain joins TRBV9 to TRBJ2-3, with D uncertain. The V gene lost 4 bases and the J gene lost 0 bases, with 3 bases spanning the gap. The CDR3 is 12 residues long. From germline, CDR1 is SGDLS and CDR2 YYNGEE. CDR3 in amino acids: CASSLSTDTQYF. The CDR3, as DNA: TGTGCCAGCAGCCTTAGCACAGATACGCAGTATTTT. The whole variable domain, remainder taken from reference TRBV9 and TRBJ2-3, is DSGVTQTPKHLITATGQRVTLRCSPRSGDLSVYWYQQSLDQGLQFLIQYYNGEERAKGNILERFSAQQFPDLHSELNLSSLELGDSALYFCASSLSTDTQYFGPGTRLTVL.

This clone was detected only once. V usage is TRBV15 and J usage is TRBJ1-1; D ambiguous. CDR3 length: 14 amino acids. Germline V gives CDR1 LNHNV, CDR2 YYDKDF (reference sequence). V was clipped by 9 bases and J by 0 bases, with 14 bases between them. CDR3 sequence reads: CATRRGNMNTEAFF. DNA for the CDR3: TGTGCCACGCGGCGAGGTAACATGAACACTGAAGCTTTCTTT.

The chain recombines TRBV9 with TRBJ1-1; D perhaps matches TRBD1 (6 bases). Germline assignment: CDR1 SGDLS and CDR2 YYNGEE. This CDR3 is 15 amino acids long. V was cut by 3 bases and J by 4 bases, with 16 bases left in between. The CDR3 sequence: CASSETGHPATEAFF. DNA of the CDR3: TGTGCCAGCAGCGAGACAGGACACCCGGCCACTGAAGCTTTCTTT.

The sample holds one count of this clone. In DNA, the CDR3 is TGTGCCAGCAGCGTACAGGGTCTTTCACCCCTCCACTTT. Protein sequence: CASSVQGLSPLHF. The V gene is TRBV9, the J gene TRBJ1-6, with D perhaps matching TRBD1 (5 bases). Germline V gene sequence: CDR1 SGDLS, CDR2 YYNGEE. The CDR3 extends over 13 amino acids. Trimming took off 1 base at V and 9 bases at J, with 8 bases between the two ends.

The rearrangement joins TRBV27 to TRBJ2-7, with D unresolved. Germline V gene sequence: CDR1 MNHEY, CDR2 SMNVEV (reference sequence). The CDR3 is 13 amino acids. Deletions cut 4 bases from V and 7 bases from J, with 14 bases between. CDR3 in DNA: TGTGCCAGCAGTTCCCAGACCGCCTGGGAGCAGTACTTC. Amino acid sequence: CASSSQTAWEQYF.

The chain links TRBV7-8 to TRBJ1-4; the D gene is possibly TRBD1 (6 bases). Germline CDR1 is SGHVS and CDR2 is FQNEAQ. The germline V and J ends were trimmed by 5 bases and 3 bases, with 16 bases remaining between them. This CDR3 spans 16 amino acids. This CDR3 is CASSQWGQVSNEKLFF. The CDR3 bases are TGTGCCAGCAGCCAGTGGGGACAAGTCTCTAATGAAAAACTGTTTTTT.

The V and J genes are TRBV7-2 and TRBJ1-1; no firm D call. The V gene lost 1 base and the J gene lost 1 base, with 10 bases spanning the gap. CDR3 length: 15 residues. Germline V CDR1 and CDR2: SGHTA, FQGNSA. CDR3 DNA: TGTGCCAGCAGCTTAGGGGTTGGACCGAACACTGAAGCTTTCTTT. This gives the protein CASSLGVGPNTEAFF.

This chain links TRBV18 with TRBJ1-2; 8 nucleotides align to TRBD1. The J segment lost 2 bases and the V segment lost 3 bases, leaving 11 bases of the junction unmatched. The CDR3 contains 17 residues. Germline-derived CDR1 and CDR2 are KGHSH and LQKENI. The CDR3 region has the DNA TGTGCCAGCTCACCCACGGACAGGGTCGGCCCCAACTATGGCTACACCTTC. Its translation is CASSPTDRVGPNYGYTF.

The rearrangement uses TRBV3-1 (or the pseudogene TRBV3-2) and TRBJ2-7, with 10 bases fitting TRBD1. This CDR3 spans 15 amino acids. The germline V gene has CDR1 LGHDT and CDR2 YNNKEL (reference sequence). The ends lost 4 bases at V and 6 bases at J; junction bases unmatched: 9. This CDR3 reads CASSPRTGGGGEQYF. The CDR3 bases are TGTGCCAGCAGCCCACGGACAGGGGGTGGAGGCGAGCAGTACTTC.

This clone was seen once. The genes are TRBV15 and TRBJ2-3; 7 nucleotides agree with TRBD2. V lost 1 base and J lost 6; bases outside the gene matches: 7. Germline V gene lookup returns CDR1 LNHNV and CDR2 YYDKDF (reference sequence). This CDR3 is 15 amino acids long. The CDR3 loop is CATSRGAGEWDTQYF. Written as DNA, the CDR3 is TGTGCCACCAGCAGAGGGGCGGGGGAATGGGATACGCAGTATTTT.

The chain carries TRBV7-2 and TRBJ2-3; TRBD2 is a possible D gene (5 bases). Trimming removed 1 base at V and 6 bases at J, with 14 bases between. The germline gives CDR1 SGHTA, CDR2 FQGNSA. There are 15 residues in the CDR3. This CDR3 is CASSLVRDPSDTQYF. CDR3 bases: TGTGCCAGCAGCTTAGTTCGGGATCCCTCGGATACGCAGTATTTT.